This T cell receptor beta chain was observed in a study of T cell responses to AZD1222 COVID-19 vaccine. Method: immunoSEQ multiplex PCR; TCRdb's copy keeps in-frame clones and lacks some. This sample has some 100,000 clones, with around nine tenths found just once. Study-wide findings and caveats: White British people made up most donors, females outnumbered males, and clonal diversity was possibly underestimated. Rises in breadth and depth of Spike-specific TCRs came after two AZD1222 doses.

About this clone: Antigen: not known.

The germline V gene has CDR1 MNHEY and CDR2 SVGAGI. V was clipped by 0 bases and J by 5 bases, with 10 bases between them. This CDR3 has 15 residues. The source is an adult in good health. The J gene is TRBJ1-4, the V gene TRBV6-5; maybe TRBD1 (5 bases). Specimen: peripheral blood, collected on day 0 of AZD1222 vaccination. CDR3 coding DNA: TGTGCCAGCAGTTACTCGAGGGGTCGGAATGAAAAACTGTTTTTT. This codes for CASSYSRGRNEKLFF.